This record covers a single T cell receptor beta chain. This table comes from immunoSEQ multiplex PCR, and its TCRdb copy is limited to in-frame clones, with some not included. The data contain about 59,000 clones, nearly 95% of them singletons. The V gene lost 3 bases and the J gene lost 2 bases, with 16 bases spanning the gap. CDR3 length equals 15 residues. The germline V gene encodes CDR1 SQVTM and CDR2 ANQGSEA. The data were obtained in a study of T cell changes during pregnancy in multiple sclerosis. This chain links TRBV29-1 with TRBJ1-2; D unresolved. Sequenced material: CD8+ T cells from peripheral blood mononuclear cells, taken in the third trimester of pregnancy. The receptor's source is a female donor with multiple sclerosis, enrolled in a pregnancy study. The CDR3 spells CSVDRTAVPNYGYTF. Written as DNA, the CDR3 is TGCAGCGTTGATCGCACAGCCGTACCAAACTATGGCTACACCTTC.